Listed here are 13 T cell receptor beta chains from one sample, sequenced in a study of T cells in Graves' hyperthyroidism and ophthalmopathy. Amplification targeted TCR beta CDR3 regions from RNA transcripts. With the HTBI primer set, the TCR CDR3 went through a first round of RT-PCR. TCRdb independently ran MiXCR on the multiplex PCR reads; one entry per CDR3 protein. The sample consists of more than 300,000 distinct CDR3 sequences, 15% to 20% of them appearing once. Sequencing was carried out using blood. The source is a man younger than 35 with Graves' ophthalmopathy.

This clonotype occurred many times. The rearrangement uses TRBV6-1 and TRBJ2-7, with TRBD1 matching 7 bases. Germline V gene lookup returns CDR1 MNHNS and CDR2 SASEGT. V trimming: 6 bases; J trimming: 0 bases; junction bases outside the gene matches: 5. CDR3 size: 14 residues. For the CDR3, the DNA is TGTGCCAGCAGGTCACAGGGGCCCTCCTACGAGCAGTACTTC. Encoded protein: CASRSQGPSYEQYF.

This chain uses TRBV19 with TRBJ2-1; perhaps TRBD1 as D (6 bases). Per germline, CDR1 LNHDA and CDR2 SQIVND (reference sequence). The CDR3 is 16 amino acids. Deletions cut 7 bases from V and 6 bases from J, with 22 bases between. The CDR3 here is CASNMDPRGSSNEQFF. CDR3 bases: TGTGCCAGTAACATGGACCCCAGGGGTTCCAGCAATGAGCAGTTCTTC.

This clonotype appeared many times. The gene calls are TRBV5-1 and TRBJ1-2, with D possibly matching TRBD1 (5 bases). The CDR3 is 14 residues long. In germline, CDR1 is SGHRS, CDR2 YFSETQ. V was clipped by 0 bases and J by 5 bases, with 11 bases between them. The CDR3 region has the DNA TGCGCCAGCAGCTTGGACGGGGCTGATTATGGCTACACCTTC. It is translated as CASSLDGADYGYTF.

The rearrangement joins TRBV6-1 to TRBJ1-5, with 7 bases that match TRBD1. This CDR3 is 16 amino acids long. Unmatched junction bases numbered 3, after V lost 1 base and J lost 0 bases. Per the germline V gene, CDR1 is MNHNS and CDR2 is SASEGT. CDR3 protein: CASSEETGYSNQPQHF. The CDR3 DNA is TGTGCCAGCAGTGAAGAGACAGGGTATAGCAATCAGCCCCAGCATTTT.

This clonotype was counted between two and nine times. J is TRBJ1-1 and V is TRBV4-2; unclear D gene. CDR3 size: 15 residues. Trimming left V 0 bases short and J 1 base short, with 9 bases between. Germline CDR1 and CDR2: LGHNA and YNFKEQ. CDR3 sequence (DNA): TGTGCCAGCAGCCAAGAAAGGGTCGAGAACACTGAAGCTTTCTTT. Its protein is CASSQERVENTEAFF.

The table lists this clonotype with many counts. The chain uses TRBV12-3 or TRBV12-4 and TRBJ2-1; D remains unclear. The CDR3 has 12 residues. V gave up 7 bases and J gave up 4 bases, with 8 bases separating them. CDR3 sequence (DNA): TGTGCCAGCACCAATTCGTACAATGAGCAGTTCTTC. This gives the protein CASTNSYNEQFF.

This clonotype was picked up many times. V gene TRBV20-1 combines with J gene TRBJ2-7; 10 bases are shared with TRBD2. Looked up from germline, CDR1 is DFQATT and CDR2 is SNEGSKA (reference sequence). The CDR3 runs 18 residues. The J segment lost 0 bases and the V segment lost 3 bases, leaving 14 bases of the junction unmatched. Written as DNA, the CDR3 is TGCAGTGCTAGCTCTGCGGCGGGTAGCGGGGGGAGCTCCTACGAGCAGTACTTC. This sequence encodes CSASSAAGSGGSSYEQYF.

The V gene is TRBV18, the J gene TRBJ2-5; 7 bases match TRBD1. The CDR3 sequence is 15 residues long. Per germline, CDR1 KGHSH and CDR2 LQKENI. Losses at the gene ends were 2 bases for V and 3 bases for J; bases not matched to a gene: 6. In DNA form, the CDR3 reads TGTGCCAGCTCACCATATGGCAGGGGGAAAGAGACCCAGTACTTC. Encoded protein: CASSPYGRGKETQYF.

The chain combines TRBV2 with TRBJ1-6; TRBD1 aligns across 8 bases. The germline gives CDR1 SNHLY, CDR2 FYNNEI. V was clipped by 6 bases and J by 2 bases; unmatched bases: 3. The CDR3 is 15 residues long. CDR3 protein: CASRTGDTYNSPLHF. The CDR3 DNA sequence: TGTGCCAGCAGGACAGGGGACACCTATAATTCACCCCTCCACTTT. Complete variable domain (other parts from reference TRBV2 and TRBJ1-6): EPEVTQTPSHQVTQMGQEVILRCVPISNHLYFYWYRQILGQKVEFLVSFYNNEISEKSEIFDDQFSVERPDGSNFTLKIRSTKLEDSAMYFCASRTGDTYNSPLHFGNGTRLTVT.

Only a few counts were recorded for this clonotype. The chain combines TRBV14 with TRBJ2-1, with TRBD2 matching over 9 bases. Per germline, CDR1 SGHDN and CDR2 FVKESK. The CDR3 sequence is 16 residues long. Germline trimming cut 1 base from V and 8 bases from J; bases unmatched to any gene: 9. CDR3 coding DNA: TGTGCCAGCAGCCAAGTAAGGCGGGGGGGCGAGGATGAGCAGTTCTTC. Protein: CASSQVRRGGEDEQFF.

In its sample, this clonotype was seen many times. The chain combines TRBV19 with TRBJ1-5; 9 bases align to TRBD1. The CDR3 totals 15 residues. The ends lost 4 bases at V and 2 bases at J; junction bases unmatched: 3. The germline gives CDR1 LNHDA, CDR2 SQIVND (reference sequence). In nucleotides, the CDR3 is TGTGCCAGTAGTACTTGGACAGGGGGCAATCAGCCCCAGCATTTT. Protein sequence: CASSTWTGGNQPQHF.

This clonotype was counted only a few times. The V call is TRBV28, the J call TRBJ1-2, with D unclear. The CDR3 totals 14 residues. Trimming stripped 5 bases from V and 0 bases from J, with 10 bases between. Per germline, CDR1 MDHEN and CDR2 SYDVKM. The CDR3 here is CASSEHVPNYGYTF. Here the CDR3 DNA reads TGTGCCAGCAGTGAACATGTTCCTAACTATGGCTACACCTTC.

This chain uses TRBV6-4 with TRBJ2-7, with D perhaps assigned TRBD1 or TRBD2 (6 bases each). The germline gives CDR1 MRHNA, CDR2 SNTAGT. The CDR3 consists of 15 residues. Deletions cut 4 bases from V and 2 bases from J, with 15 bases between. The DNA of the CDR3 is TGTGCCAGCAGTGCCGGTTGGGGGGCACCCTACGAGCAGTACTTC. Its protein is CASSAGWGAPYEQYF.